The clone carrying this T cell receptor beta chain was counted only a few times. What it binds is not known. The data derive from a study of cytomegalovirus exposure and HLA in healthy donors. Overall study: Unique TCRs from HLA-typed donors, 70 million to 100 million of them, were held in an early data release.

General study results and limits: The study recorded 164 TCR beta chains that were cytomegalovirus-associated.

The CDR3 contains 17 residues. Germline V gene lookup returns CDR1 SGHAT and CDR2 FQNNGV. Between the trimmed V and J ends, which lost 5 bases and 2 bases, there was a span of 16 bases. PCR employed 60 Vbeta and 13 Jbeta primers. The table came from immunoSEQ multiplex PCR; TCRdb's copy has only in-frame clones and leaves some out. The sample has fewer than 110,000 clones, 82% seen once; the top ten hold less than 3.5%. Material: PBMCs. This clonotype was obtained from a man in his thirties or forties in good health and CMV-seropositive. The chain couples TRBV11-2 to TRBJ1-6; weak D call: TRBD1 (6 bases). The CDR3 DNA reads TGTGCCAGCAGCCGGTACCGGGACACCCCCTATAATTCACCCCTCCACTTT. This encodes CASSRYRDTPYNSPLHF. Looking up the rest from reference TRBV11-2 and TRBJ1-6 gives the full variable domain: EAGVAQSPRYKIIEKRQSVAFWCNPISGHATLYWYQQILGQGPKLLIQFQNNGVVDDSQLPKDRFSAERLKGVDSTLKIQPAKLEDSAVYLCASSRYRDTPYNSPLHFGNGTRLTVT.